The 15 T cell receptor beta chains listed next were all sequenced from one sample in a study of blood T cell repertoires in COVID-19. Method: immunoSEQ multiplex PCR; TCRdb's copy keeps in-frame clones and lacks some. There are some 250,000 clones in the sample; 80% to 85% occur only once, and roughly 3.2% lies in the top ten. The material sequenced was peripheral blood. The receptors originated from a woman between 18 and 29 years old with acute or convalescent COVID-19.

The rearrangement joins TRBV18 to TRBJ2-7, with 8 nucleotides matching TRBD1. The V gene's germline CDR1 is KGHSH and CDR2 LQKENI. Trimming at V came to 1 base and at J to 4 bases, leaving 0 bases not matched to a gene. The CDR3 totals 13 residues. The CDR3 nucleotides are TGTGCCAGCTCACCACGGACAGGGTACGAGCAGTACTTC. It codes for CASSPRTGYEQYF.

This chain links TRBV5-4 with TRBJ2-1; 13 bases map to TRBD2. CDR3 length: 17 residues. Trimming took 4 bases from V and 1 from J; bases not matched to a gene: 5. Germline V lookup: CDR1 SGHNT, CDR2 YYREEE (reference sequence). CDR3 protein: CASSAPTSGRSYNEQFF. The CDR3 nucleotides read TGTGCCAGCAGCGCCCCGACTAGCGGGAGGTCCTACAATGAGCAGTTCTTC.

The chain uses TRBV7-6 and TRBJ1-6; 8 positions match TRBD1. The trim removed 5 bases at V and 3 bases at J, leaving 6 bases unmatched. The CDR3 is 16 residues long. From germline, CDR1 is SGHVS and CDR2 FNYEAQ. CDR3 coding DNA: TGTGCCAGCAGCCCAAGACAGGGGAGCTATAATTCACCCCTCCACTTT. Residues: CASSPRQGSYNSPLHF.

This chain connects TRBV10-3 to TRBJ2-6; TRBD1 matches at 8 bases. Germline assignment: CDR1 ENHRY and CDR2 SYGVKD. The CDR3 contains 18 residues. V was pared by 5 bases and J by 0 bases, with 9 bases of the junction left unmatched. This CDR3 is CAISPQTGAVSGANVLTF. Written as DNA, the CDR3 is TGTGCCATCAGTCCACAGACAGGGGCTGTCTCTGGGGCCAACGTCCTGACTTTC.

The V and J genes are TRBV19 and TRBJ1-1, with TRBD1 identical over 10 bases. Germline V gene sequence: CDR1 LNHDA, CDR2 SQIVND (reference sequence). This CDR3 spans 16 amino acids. J was trimmed by 4 bases and V by 0 bases; bases with no gene match: 5. The CDR3 coding sequence is TGTGCCAGTAGTATAGAGACAGGGGGCGAAGGCACTGAAGCTTTCTTT. It is translated as CASSIETGGEGTEAFF.

In this sample, this clone turned up a few times. The J gene is TRBJ1-5, the V gene TRBV30; TRBD1 might be the D (5 bases). Germline-derived CDR1 and CDR2 are GTSNPN and SVGIG (reference sequence). V lost 3 bases, J lost 4 bases, and 10 bases lay in between. The CDR3 runs to 13 residues. CDR3 sequence: CAWSNGGNQPQHF. The CDR3 nucleotides read TGTGCCTGGAGCAACGGGGGGAATCAGCCCCAGCATTTT. Using reference TRBV30 and TRBJ1-5 for the parts outside the CDR3, the full variable domain is SQTIHQWPATLVQPVGSPLSLECTVEGTSNPNLYWYRQAAGRGLQLLFYSVGIGQISSEVPQNLSASRPQDRQFILSSKKLLLSDSGFYLCAWSNGGNQPQHFGDGTRLSIL.

This chain joins TRBV7-8 and TRBJ1-2; D possibly corresponds to TRBD1 (5 bases). The V end lost 6 bases, the J end lost 6 bases, and 14 bases lay between the germline ends. Per germline, CDR1 SGHVS and CDR2 FQNEAQ. The CDR3 contains 13 residues. The CDR3 nucleotides read TGTGCCAGCAGTCGCAGGGCTAGGGATGGCTACACCTTC. Protein product: CASSRRARDGYTF.

The chain uses TRBV9 and TRBJ1-2; D gene ambiguous. Germline V gene data show CDR1 as SGDLS and CDR2 as YYNGEE. Deletions cut 4 bases from V and 6 bases from J, with 19 bases between. The CDR3 sequence is 15 residues long. The CDR3 nucleotides are TGTGCCAGCAGCCCGAGACCCGGGGTCATAGATGGCTACACCTTC. Translating gives CASSPRPGVIDGYTF.

The gene calls are TRBV27 and TRBJ2-2; 11 bases agree with TRBD2. J was trimmed by 2 bases and V by 1 base; bases with no gene match: 3. The germline gives CDR1 MNHEY, CDR2 SMNVEV (reference sequence). The CDR3 has 17 amino acids. CDR3 region: CASSLWGLAVNTGELFF. The CDR3 DNA sequence: TGTGCCAGCAGTTTATGGGGACTAGCGGTAAACACCGGGGAGCTGTTTTTT.

This chain joins TRBV7-8 and TRBJ2-7; 9 positions agree with TRBD2. CDR1 is SGHVS, CDR2 FQNEAQ, per germline. The CDR3 covers 16 residues. The junction had 10 bases not matched to a gene; V was cut back by 5 bases and J by 2 bases. The CDR3 DNA is TGTGCCAGCAGCCAGCCTAGCGGGGTAGGGACCTACGAGCAGTACTTC. Its protein is CASSQPSGVGTYEQYF.

J is TRBJ2-4 and V is TRBV2; possible D gene TRBD1, 5 bases. Germline lookup yields CDR1 SNHLY and CDR2 FYNNEI. Trimming stripped 7 bases from V and 3 bases from J, with 19 bases between. CDR3 length: 16 amino acids. The CDR3 loop is CASTVRAGHLKNIQYF. CDR3 sequence (DNA): TGTGCCAGCACCGTCAGGGCAGGGCACCTCAAAAACATTCAGTACTTC.

The chain combines TRBV6-5 with TRBJ2-1, with 9 nucleotides matching TRBD2. Germline CDR1 and CDR2: MNHEY and SVGAGI. Germline trimming cut 6 bases from V and 2 bases from J; bases unmatched to any gene: 5. The CDR3 totals 15 residues. Written as DNA, the CDR3 is TGTGCCAGCAGAGCAGCGGGAGGCACCTACAATGAGCAGTTCTTC. Encoded protein: CASRAAGGTYNEQFF.

The chain couples TRBV15 to TRBJ2-2; TRBD1 matches at 7 bases. Unmatched junction bases numbered 10, after V lost 8 bases and J lost 4 bases. CDR3 length equals 15 residues. The V gene's germline CDR1 is LNHNV and CDR2 YYDKDF (reference sequence). CDR3 loop: CATQTGTETTGELFF. CDR3 DNA: TGTGCCACCCAAACCGGGACAGAGACCACCGGGGAGCTGTTTTTT.

This chain links TRBV7-2 with TRBJ2-7; TRBD2 agrees at 11 bases. Germline CDR1 SGHTA, CDR2 FQGNSA. CDR3 length: 15 amino acids. Germline trimming cut 4 bases from V and 3 bases from J; bases unmatched to any gene: 5. The CDR3 bases are TGTGCCAGCAGCTCCGGGACTAGCGGTCTCTACGAGCAGTACTTC. Residues: CASSSGTSGLYEQYF.

This clone was detected a few times. The V and J genes are TRBV6-5 and TRBJ2-2; 10 nucleotides line up with TRBD2. Germline CDR1 is MNHEY and CDR2 is SVGAGI. The CDR3 contains 15 residues. With 5 bases clipped from V and 5 bases from J, the junction kept 5 bases outside the gene matches. CDR3 in amino acids: CASSRTSGRTGELFF. The CDR3 DNA reads as TGTGCCAGCAGTCGGACTAGCGGTAGGACCGGGGAGCTGTTTTTT.